This T cell receptor beta chain came from a study of blood T cell repertoires in COVID-19. Study information: Whether acute or convalescent, the COVID-19 samples came from the United States, Italy and Spain. Sources were T cells, B-cell-depleted T cells, or PBMCs; the material itself was cDNA or gDNA.

Participants were aged about 18 to 90 years, lived in some 23 US areas, and enrolled virtually. Original analysis: How many nucleated cells were present was estimated from reference gene primer amplification. Here immunoSEQ multiplex PCR was the method, and the copy in TCRdb shows in-frame clones only, minus some. D and trimming come from the DNA, and the V and J calls and clone size come from that table. There are under 400,000 clones in the sample; about nine tenths occur only once, and just over 1% lies in the top ten. V was cut by 4 bases and J by 5 bases, with 9 bases left in between. CDR1 is SQVTM, CDR2 ANQGSEA, per germline. The CDR3 totals 11 residues.

The chain employs TRBV29-1 and TRBJ2-7; weak D call: TRBD1 (5 bases). The receptor comes from a woman aged 25-40 years who had been exposed to COVID-19. Sample: PBMCs or T cells enriched from blood (not recorded which). The chain's CDR3 is CSVGGWDEQYF. The CDR3 nucleotides are TGCAGCGTTGGGGGCTGGGACGAGCAGTACTTC.